This TCR beta chain was identified in a study of cytomegalovirus exposure and HLA in healthy donors. Overall study: An early release of data contained 75 million to 100 million unique TCRs, which came from HLA-typed donors.

This clone came up a few times. The antigen is not known. Study-wide findings and caveats: The study recorded over 150 TCR beta chains that were cytomegalovirus-associated. When a later analysis was performed, an Asian-associated ancestry cluster reportedly had fewer N-insertions than the approximately 680-donor mean. As immune exposure information, only CMV serostatus was available.

Both 60 Vbeta primers and 13 Jbeta primers went into the PCR. Profiled with immunoSEQ multiplex PCR; TCRdb holds only in-frame clones, not every one. Of 150,000 to 200,000 clones in the sample, 60% to 85% were seen once. Germline-derived CDR1 and CDR2 are KGHSH and LQKENI. V was clipped by 0 bases and J by 4 bases; unmatched bases: 7. CDR3 size: 17 residues. This TCR derives from a woman aged 45-60 years in good health and CMV-seropositive. This chain uses TRBV18 with TRBJ1-2; 11 bases align to TRBD1. Sequencing was carried out using PBMCs. The CDR3 spells CASSPPSQGTGGYGYTF. The CDR3 region has the DNA TGTGCCAGCTCACCACCTAGCCAGGGGACAGGGGGCTATGGCTACACCTTC.